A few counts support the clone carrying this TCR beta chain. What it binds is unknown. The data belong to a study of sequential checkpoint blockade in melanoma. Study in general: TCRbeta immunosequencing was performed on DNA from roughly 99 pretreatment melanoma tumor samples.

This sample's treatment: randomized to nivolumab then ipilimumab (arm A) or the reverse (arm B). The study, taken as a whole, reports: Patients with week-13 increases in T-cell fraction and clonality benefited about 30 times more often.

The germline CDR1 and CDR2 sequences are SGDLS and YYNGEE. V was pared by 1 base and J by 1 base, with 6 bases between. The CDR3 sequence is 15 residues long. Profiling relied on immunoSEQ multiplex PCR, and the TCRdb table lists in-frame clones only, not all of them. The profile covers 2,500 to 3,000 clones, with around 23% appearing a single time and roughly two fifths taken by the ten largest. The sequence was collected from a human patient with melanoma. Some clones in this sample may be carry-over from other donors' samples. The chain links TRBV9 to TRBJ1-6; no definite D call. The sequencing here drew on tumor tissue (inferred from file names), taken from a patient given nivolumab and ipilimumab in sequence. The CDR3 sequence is CASSVSDSYNSPLHF. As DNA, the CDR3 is TGTGCCAGCAGCGTATCAGATTCCTATAATTCACCCCTCCACTTT.